This TCR beta chain was identified during a study of Ad26.COV2.S vaccination and SARS-CoV-2 variants. Overall study results and limits: Responses of spike-specific T cells (both CD8+ and CD4+) reportedly showed substantial breadth after vaccination.

V shed 6 bases and J shed 7 bases, with 9 bases lying between them. This CDR3 region has 11 residues. From germline, CDR1 is LNHDA and CDR2 SQIVND (reference sequence). About this clone itself: The antigen is not known.

Noted treatment: around 19 received Ad26.COV2.S at low or high dose, single or two shots; about 5 received placebo; per-sample allocation not given. Material that was analyzed had been drawn on day 63 after the first vaccine or placebo injection. Libraries were prepared by immunoSEQ multiplex PCR; TCRdb keeps only in-frame clonotypes and omits some of them. This repertoire shows 440,000 or so clones, roughly 91% found once; its top ten account for roughly 4%. This sequence was found in a person aged 18-65 years who received the Ad26.COV2.S COVID-19 vaccine or a placebo. The chain links TRBV19 to TRBJ1-2; D possibly corresponds to TRBD1 (6 bases). This specimen was peripheral blood, taken in a trial of Ad26.COV2.S vaccine versus placebo. CDR3 protein: CASRGGAGYTF. Here the CDR3 DNA reads TGTGCCAGTAGAGGGGGGGCTGGCTACACCTTC.